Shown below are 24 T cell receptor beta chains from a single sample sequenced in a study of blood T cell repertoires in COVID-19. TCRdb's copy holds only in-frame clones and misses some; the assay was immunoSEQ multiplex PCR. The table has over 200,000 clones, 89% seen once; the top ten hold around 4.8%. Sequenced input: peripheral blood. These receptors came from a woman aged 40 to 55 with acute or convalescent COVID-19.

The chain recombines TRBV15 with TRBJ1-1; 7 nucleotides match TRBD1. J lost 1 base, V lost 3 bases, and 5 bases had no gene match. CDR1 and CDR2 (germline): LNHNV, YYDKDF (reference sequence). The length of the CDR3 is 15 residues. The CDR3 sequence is CATSSRQGENTEAFF. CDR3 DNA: TGTGCCACCAGCAGTCGGCAGGGGGAGAACACTGAAGCTTTCTTT.

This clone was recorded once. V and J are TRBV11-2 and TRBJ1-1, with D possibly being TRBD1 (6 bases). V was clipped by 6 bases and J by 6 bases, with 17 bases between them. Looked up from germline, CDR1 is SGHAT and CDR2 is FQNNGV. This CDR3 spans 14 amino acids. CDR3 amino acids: CASRHGGQPAEAFF. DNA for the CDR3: TGTGCCAGCAGGCACGGGGGGCAGCCGGCTGAAGCTTTCTTT.

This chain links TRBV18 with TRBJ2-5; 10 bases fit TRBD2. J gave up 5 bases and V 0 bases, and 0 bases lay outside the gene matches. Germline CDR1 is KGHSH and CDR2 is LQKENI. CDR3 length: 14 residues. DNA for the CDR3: TGTGCCAGCTCACCACCGGGACTAGCGGAGACCCAGTACTTC. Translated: CASSPPGLAETQYF. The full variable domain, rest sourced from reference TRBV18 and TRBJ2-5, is NAGVMQNPRHLVRRRGQEARLRCSPMKGHSHVYWYRQLPEEGLKFMVYLQKENIIDESGMPKERFSAEFPKEGPSILRIQQVVRGDSAAYFCASSPPGLAETQYFGPGTRLLVL.

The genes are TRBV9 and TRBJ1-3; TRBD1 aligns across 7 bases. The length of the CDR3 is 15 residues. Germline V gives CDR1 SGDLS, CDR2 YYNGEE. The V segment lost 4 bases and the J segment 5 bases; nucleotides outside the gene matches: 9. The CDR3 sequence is CASSPETGNRNTIYF. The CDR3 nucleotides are TGTGCCAGCAGCCCGGAGACAGGGAATAGAAACACCATATATTTT.

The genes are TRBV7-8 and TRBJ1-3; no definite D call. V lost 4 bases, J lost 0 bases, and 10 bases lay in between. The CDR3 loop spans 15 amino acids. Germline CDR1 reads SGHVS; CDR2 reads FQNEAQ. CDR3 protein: CASSSGLASGNTIYF. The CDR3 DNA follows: TGTGCCAGCAGCTCGGGGTTAGCCTCTGGAAACACCATATATTTT.

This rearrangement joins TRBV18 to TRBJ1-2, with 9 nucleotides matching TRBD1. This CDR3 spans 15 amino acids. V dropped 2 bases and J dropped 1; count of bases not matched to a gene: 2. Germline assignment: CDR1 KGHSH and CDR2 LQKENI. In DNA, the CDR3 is TGTGCCAGCTCACCAGGACAGGGGTATAACTATGGCTACACCTTC. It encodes CASSPGQGYNYGYTF.

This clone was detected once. The CDR3 here is CASSQSGVYGYTF. The CDR3 nucleotides are TGTGCCAGCAGTCAATCAGGGGTTTATGGCTACACCTTC. This sequence joins TRBV3-1 (or the pseudogene TRBV3-2) and TRBJ1-2; D might be TRBD1 (6 bases). CDR3 length: 13 residues. Trimming removed 6 bases from V and 5 bases from J, with 13 bases in between. Germline values: CDR1 LGHDT, CDR2 YNNKEL (reference sequence).

In DNA form, the CDR3 reads TGTGCCAGCAGCCCTTTCAGGGGAGGGAACTATGGCTACACCTTC. This codes for CASSPFRGGNYGYTF. This chain links TRBV5-4 with TRBJ1-2, with D perhaps matching TRBD1 (6 bases). The ends were cut back, 4 bases at V and 2 bases at J, with 15 bases in the middle. Germline CDR1 and CDR2: SGHNT and YYREEE (reference sequence). The CDR3 is 15 residues long.

The DNA of the CDR3 is TGTGCCAGCAGACTTGTCCGGGGAGAGCAGTTCTTC. Translated, it gives CASRLVRGEQFF. The rearrangement uses TRBV3-1 (or the pseudogene TRBV3-2) and TRBJ2-1, with TRBD2 as a possible D gene (5 bases). The CDR3 has 12 residues. V was clipped by 6 bases and J by 10 bases, with 13 bases between them. CDR1 LGHDT and CDR2 YNNKEL come from the germline V gene (reference sequence).

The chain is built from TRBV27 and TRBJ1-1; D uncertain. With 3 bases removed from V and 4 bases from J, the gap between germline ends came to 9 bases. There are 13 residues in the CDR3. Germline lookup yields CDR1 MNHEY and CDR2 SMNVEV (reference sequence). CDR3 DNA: TGTGCCAGCAGTTTCGGGAGCTCCACTGAAGCTTTCTTT. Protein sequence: CASSFGSSTEAFF.

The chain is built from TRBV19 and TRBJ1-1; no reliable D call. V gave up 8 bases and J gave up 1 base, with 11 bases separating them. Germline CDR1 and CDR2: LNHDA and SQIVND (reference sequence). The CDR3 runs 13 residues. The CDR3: CASDEGGNTEAFF. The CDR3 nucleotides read TGTGCCAGTGACGAGGGTGGGAACACTGAAGCTTTCTTT.

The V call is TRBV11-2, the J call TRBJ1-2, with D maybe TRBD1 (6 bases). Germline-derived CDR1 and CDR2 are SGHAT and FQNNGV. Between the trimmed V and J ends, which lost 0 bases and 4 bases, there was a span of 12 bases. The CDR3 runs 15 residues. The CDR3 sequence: CASSLDGDTIYGYTF. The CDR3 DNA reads TGTGCCAGCAGCTTAGACGGGGACACAATCTATGGCTACACCTTC.

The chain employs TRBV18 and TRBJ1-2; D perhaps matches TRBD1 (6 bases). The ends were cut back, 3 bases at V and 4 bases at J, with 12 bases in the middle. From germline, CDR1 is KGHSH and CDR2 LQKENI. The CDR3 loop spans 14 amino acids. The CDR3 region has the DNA TGTGCCAGCTCACCCTCCGGGACACCCTATGGCTACACCTTC. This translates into CASSPSGTPYGYTF. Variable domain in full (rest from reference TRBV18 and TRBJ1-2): NAGVMQNPRHLVRRRGQEARLRCSPMKGHSHVYWYRQLPEEGLKFMVYLQKENIIDESGMPKERFSAEFPKEGPSILRIQQVVRGDSAAYFCASSPSGTPYGYTFGSGTRLTVV.

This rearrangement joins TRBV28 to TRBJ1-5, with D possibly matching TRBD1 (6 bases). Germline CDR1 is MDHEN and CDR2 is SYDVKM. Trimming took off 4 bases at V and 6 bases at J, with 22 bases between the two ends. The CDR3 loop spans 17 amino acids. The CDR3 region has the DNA TGTGCCAGCAGTTCCCCGGGGGGGGGCAGGGGTCGTCAGCCCCAGCATTTT. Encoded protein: CASSSPGGGRGRQPQHF.

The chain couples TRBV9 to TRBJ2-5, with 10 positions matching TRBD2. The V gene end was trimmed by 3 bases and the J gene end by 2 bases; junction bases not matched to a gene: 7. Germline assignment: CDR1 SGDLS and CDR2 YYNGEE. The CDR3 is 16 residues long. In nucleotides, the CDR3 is TGTGCCAGCAGCGGGGCTAGCGGGGGACCACAAGAGACCCAGTACTTC. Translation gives CASSGASGGPQETQYF.

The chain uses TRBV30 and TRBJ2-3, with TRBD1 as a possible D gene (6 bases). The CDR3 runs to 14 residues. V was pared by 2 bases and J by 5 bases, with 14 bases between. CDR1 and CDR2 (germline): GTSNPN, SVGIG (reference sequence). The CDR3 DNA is TGTGCCTGGAGTCGGGGCAGGGACATAGATACGCAGTATTTT. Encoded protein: CAWSRGRDIDTQYF.

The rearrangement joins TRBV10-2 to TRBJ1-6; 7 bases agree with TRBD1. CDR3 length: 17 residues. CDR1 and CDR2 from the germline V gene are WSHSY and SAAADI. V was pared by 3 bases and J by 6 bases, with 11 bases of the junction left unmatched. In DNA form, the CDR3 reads TGCGCCAGCAGTGAAACCCAGGGGGTTTCATTTAATTCACCCCTCCACTTT. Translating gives CASSETQGVSFNSPLHF.

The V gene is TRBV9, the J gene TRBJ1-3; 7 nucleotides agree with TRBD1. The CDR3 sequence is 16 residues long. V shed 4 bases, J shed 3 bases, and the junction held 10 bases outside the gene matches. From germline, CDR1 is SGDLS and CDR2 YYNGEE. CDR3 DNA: TGTGCCAGCAGCCCCCAGACAGGGCGTCGTGGAAACACCATATATTTT. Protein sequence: CASSPQTGRRGNTIYF. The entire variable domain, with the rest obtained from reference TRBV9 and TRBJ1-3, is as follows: DSGVTQTPKHLITATGQRVTLRCSPRSGDLSVYWYQQSLDQGLQFLIQYYNGEERAKGNILERFSAQQFPDLHSELNLSSLELGDSALYFCASSPQTGRRGNTIYFGEGSWLTVV.

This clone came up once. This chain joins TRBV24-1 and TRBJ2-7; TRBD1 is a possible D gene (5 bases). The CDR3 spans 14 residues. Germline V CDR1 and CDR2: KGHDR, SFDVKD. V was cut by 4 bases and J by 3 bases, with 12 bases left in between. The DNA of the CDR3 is TGTGCCACCAGTGACTCACGCCAGGGCTACGAGCAGTACGTC. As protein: CATSDSRQGYEQYV.

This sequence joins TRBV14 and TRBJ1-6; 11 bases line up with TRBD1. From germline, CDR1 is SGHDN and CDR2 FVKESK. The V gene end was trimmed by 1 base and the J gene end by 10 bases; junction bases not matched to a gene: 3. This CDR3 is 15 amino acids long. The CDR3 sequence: CASSQGDRGWSPLHF. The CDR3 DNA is TGTGCCAGCAGCCAAGGGGACAGGGGGTGGTCACCCCTCCACTTT.

The chain's CDR3 is CASVRGQANRGTIYF. Here the CDR3 DNA reads TGTGCCAGCGTTAGGGGGCAGGCGAATCGTGGCACCATATATTTT. The chain carries TRBV19 and TRBJ1-3; 7 bases map to TRBD1. After removal of 9 bases from V and 9 bases from J, the junction contained 17 bases not matched to a gene. The germline CDR1 and CDR2 sequences are LNHDA and SQIVND (reference sequence). The CDR3 contains 15 residues.

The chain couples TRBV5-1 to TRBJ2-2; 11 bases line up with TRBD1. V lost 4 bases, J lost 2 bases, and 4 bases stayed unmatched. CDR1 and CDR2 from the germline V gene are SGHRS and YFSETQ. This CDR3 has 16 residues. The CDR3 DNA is TGCGCCAGCAGCACCGGACAGGGGGCCAACACCGGGGAGCTGTTTTTT. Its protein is CASSTGQGANTGELFF.

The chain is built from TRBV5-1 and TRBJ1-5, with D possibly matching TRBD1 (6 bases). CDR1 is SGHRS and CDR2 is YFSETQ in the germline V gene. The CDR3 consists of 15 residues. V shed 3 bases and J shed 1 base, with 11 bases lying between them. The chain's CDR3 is CASSSTGLSNQPQHF. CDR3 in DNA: TGCGCCAGCAGCTCTACAGGGTTGAGCAATCAGCCCCAGCATTTT. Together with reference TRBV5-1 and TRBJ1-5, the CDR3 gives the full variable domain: KAGVTQTPRYLIKTRGQQVTLSCSPISGHRSVSWYQQTPGQGLQFLFEYFSETQRNKGNFPGRFSGRQFSNSRSEMNVSTLELGDSALYLCASSSTGLSNQPQHFGDGTRLSIL.

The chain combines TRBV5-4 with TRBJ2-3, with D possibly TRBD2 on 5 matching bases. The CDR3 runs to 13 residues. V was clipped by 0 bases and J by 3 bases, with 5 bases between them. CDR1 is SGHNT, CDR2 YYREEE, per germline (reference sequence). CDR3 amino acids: CASSLAGTDTQYF. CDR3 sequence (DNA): TGTGCCAGCAGCTTGGCGGGGACAGATACGCAGTATTTT.